This TCR beta chain was identified in a study of blood T cell repertoires in COVID-19. Across the whole study: Some COVID-19 samples were acute and others convalescent; all came from the United States, Italy and Spain. T cells, B-cell-depleted T cells, or PBMCs supplied cDNA or gDNA.

Germline V lookup: CDR1 MDHEN, CDR2 SYDVKM. Germline trimming cut 3 bases from V and 6 bases from J; bases unmatched to any gene: 10. There are 16 residues in the CDR3. Study processing details: Estimation of nucleated cell counts was performed using reference gene primer amplification. This table comes from immunoSEQ multiplex PCR, and its TCRdb copy is limited to in-frame clones, with some not included. The V and J calls and clone size come from that table; D and trimming were worked out from the DNA. The sample has some 67,000 clones, approximately 87% seen once. The origin of this receptor is a man aged 50 to 59 with active COVID-19. The sequenced material came from peripheral blood. The rearrangement links TRBV28 to TRBJ1-1; 10 bases are shared with TRBD1. The chain's CDR3 is CASSFPGTGDYAEAFF. As DNA, the CDR3 is TGTGCCAGCAGTTTTCCCGGGACAGGGGATTATGCTGAAGCTTTCTTT.